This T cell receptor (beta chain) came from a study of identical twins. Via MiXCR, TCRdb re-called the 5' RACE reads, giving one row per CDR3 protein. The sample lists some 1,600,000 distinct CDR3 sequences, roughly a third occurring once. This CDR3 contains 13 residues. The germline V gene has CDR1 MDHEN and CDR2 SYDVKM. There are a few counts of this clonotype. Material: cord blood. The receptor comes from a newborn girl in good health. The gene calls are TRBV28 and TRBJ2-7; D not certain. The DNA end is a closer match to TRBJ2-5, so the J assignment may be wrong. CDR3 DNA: TGTGCCAGCAGTGCAGCGACCCCCCCGACCCAGTACTTC. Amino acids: CASSAATPPTQYF.